The present TCR beta chain was sequenced within a study of Ad26.COV2.S vaccination and SARS-CoV-2 variants. Overall study: Sample donor was a member of the COV1001 Ad26.COV2.S trial arm.

The CDR3 loop spans 15 amino acids. The germline V gene has CDR1 SGHTA and CDR2 FQGNSA. V trimming: 5 bases; J trimming: 12 bases; junction bases outside the gene matches: 9. In this sample, this clone turned up a few times. No antigen is known for it. Study-wide results and limits: Across vaccine and placebo recipients, the breadth of non-spike TCRs was similar.

Profiled with immunoSEQ multiplex PCR; TCRdb holds only in-frame clones, not every one. The table shows fewer than 400,000 clones, with around four fifths occurring only once. Treatment: roughly 18 received Ad26.COV2.S at low or high dose, single or two shots; about 5 received placebo; per-sample allocation not given. Sampling took place 63 days after the first vaccine or placebo injection. This chain joins TRBV7-2 and TRBJ2-1; 14 nucleotides line up with TRBD2. The sequenced sample was peripheral blood, obtained in a trial of Ad26.COV2.S vaccine versus placebo. This TCR derives from a person between 18 and 65 years old who received the Ad26.COV2.S COVID-19 vaccine or a placebo. CDR3 loop: CASSPQTSGGARQFF. The DNA of the CDR3 is TGTGCCAGCAGCCCCCAGACTAGCGGGGGGGCCAGGCAGTTCTTC.